This T cell receptor (beta chain) was documented in a study of shared clonotypes between healthy human individuals. Study results and caveats: Naive CD4 clonotypes were shared across a handful of donors at about 5%. Genetic and exposure-history diversity was limited by the small donor number.

This CDR3 is built from 14 residues. V trimming: 1 base; J trimming: 4 bases; junction bases outside the gene matches: 1. Germline CDR1 SGHRS, CDR2 YFSETQ. As to this clone: Antigen: not known.

Here immunoSEQ multiplex PCR was the method, and the copy in TCRdb shows in-frame clones only, minus some. The table has over a million clones, more than 95% seen once; the top ten hold 0.95% to 1.5%. The receptor was isolated from a man aged 30 to 45 in good health. The V gene is TRBV5-1, the J gene TRBJ1-4; 7 bases fit TRBD1. The sample taken for sequencing was naive CD4+ T cells sorted from blood. Stated subset: CD45RA+ positively selected. The CDR3 region is CASSLQGGNEKLFF. Here the CDR3 DNA reads TGCGCCAGCAGCTTGCAGGGGGGTAATGAAAAACTGTTTTTT.